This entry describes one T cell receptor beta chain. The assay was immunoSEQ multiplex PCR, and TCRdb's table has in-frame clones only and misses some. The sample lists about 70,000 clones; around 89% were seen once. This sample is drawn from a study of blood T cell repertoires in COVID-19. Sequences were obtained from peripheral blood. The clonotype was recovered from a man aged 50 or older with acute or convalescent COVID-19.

The CDR3 DNA reads TGTGCCAGCAGCCCGCGGGACAGGGCCTACAATGAGCAGTTCTTC. Translated, it gives CASSPRDRAYNEQFF. The chain combines TRBV7-8 with TRBJ2-1; 9 bases align to TRBD1. CDR3 length: 15 residues. CDR1 SGHVS and CDR2 FQNEAQ come from the germline V gene. With 5 bases clipped from V and 2 bases from J, the junction kept 4 bases outside the gene matches.